The sequence of this TCR beta chain was determined in a study of identical twins. TCRdb re-called the 5' RACE reads with MiXCR, one entry per CDR3 protein. The sample carries 550,000 to 800,000 distinct CDR3 sequences, about 7% recorded once. This clonotype has just a few counts. Another study also made use of these data, one on yellow fever vaccine responses in identical twins.

The sequence was collected from a woman between 18 and 30 years old in good health. Material: PBMCs.

CDR3 DNA: TGCGCCAGCAGCTTGTCTGAGGGGAGTACCGGGGAGCTGTTTTTT. Amino acid sequence: CASSLSEGSTGELFF. J is TRBJ2-2 and V is TRBV5-1; D is possibly TRBD1 or TRBD2 (5 bases each). The length of the CDR3 is 15 residues. Trimming left V 1 base short and J 5 bases short, with 12 bases between. Germline assignment: CDR1 SGHRS and CDR2 YFSETQ.